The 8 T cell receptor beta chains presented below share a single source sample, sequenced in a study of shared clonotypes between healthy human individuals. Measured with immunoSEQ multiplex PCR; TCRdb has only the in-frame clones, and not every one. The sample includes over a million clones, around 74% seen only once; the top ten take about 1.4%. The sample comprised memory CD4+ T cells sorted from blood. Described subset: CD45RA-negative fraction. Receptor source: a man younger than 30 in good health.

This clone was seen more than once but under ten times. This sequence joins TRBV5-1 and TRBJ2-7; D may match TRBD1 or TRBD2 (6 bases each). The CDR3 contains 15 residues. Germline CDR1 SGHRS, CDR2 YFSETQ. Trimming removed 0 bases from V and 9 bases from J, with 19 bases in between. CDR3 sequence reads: CASSLATGLKGGQYF. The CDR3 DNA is TGCGCCAGCAGCTTGGCGACAGGACTAAAAGGAGGGCAGTACTTC.

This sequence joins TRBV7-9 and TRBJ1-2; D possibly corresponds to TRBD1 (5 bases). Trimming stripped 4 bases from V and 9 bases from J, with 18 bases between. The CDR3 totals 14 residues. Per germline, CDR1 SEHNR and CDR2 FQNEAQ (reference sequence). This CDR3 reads CASSSISWTRSYTF. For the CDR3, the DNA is TGTGCCAGCAGCTCTATCTCCTGGACAAGAAGCTACACCTTC.

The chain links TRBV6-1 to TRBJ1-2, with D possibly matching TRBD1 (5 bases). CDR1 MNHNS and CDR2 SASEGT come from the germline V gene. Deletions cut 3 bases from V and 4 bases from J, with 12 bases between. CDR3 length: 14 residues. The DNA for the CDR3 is TGTGCCAGCAGTGATTCCGGACAATCCTATGGCTACACCTTC. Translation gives CASSDSGQSYGYTF.

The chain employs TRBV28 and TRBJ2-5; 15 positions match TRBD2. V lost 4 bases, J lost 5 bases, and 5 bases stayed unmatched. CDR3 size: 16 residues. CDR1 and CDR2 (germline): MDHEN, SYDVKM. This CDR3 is CASSSGLAGGLETQYF. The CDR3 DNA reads TGTGCCAGCAGTTCAGGACTAGCGGGGGGGCTGGAGACCCAGTACTTC.

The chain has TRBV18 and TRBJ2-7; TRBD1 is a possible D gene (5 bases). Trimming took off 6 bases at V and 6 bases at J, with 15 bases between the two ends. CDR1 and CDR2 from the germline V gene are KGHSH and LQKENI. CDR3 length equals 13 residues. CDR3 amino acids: CASSLGHLPEQYF. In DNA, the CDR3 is TGTGCCAGCTCCCTAGGACACTTACCCGAGCAGTACTTC.

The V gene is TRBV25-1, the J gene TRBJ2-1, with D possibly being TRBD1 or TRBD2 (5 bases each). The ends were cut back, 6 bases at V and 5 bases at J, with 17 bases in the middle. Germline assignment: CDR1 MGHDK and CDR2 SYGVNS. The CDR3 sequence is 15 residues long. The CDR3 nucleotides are TGTGCCAGCAGCCCCCTTGGGGGTAGACACAATGAGCAGTTCTTC. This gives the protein CASSPLGGRHNEQFF.

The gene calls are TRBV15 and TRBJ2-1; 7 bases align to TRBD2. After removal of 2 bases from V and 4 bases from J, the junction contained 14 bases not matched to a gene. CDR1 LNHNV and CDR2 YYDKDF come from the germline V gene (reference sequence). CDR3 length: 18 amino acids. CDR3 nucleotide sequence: TGTGCCACCAGCAGATATAAATCACCGGGACTAAGTTACAATGAGCAGTTCTTC. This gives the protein CATSRYKSPGLSYNEQFF.

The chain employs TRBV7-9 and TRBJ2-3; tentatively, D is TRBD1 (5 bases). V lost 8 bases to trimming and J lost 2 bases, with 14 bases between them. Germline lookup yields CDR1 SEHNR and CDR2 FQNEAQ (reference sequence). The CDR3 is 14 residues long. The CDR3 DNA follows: TGTGCCAGCGGAACTTGGGGCCTCACAGATACGCAGTATTTT. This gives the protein CASGTWGLTDTQYF.